The next 20 T cell receptor beta chains were all read from a single sample in a study of T cell responses to AZD1222 COVID-19 vaccine listed by TCRdb under 2021. The time point label, read with the paper, signifies: baseline before first vaccination. Libraries were prepared through the immunoSEQ multiplex PCR assay. The clones in this table, taken by TCRdb from immuneACCESS, are in-frame only. Not every clone is retained; where verified, under half of the shortfall comes from an unresolved V gene, and the cause of the rest is unknown. This sample is represented by over 150,000 clones; just under 90% of them were singletons. 5% to 7.5% of the sample goes to the ten largest clones. The source was peripheral blood, collected on day 0 of AZD1222 vaccination. The receptors here all came from an adult in good health.

The rearrangement uses TRBV7-9 and TRBJ2-5; possibly TRBD2 for D (6 bases). The CDR3 has 15 amino acids. Germline V CDR1 and CDR2: SEHNR, FQNEAQ (reference sequence). Trimming took off 3 bases at V and 3 bases at J, with 14 bases between the two ends. In DNA form, the CDR3 reads TGTGCCAGCAGCTTGACTATCGGGGGAAAAGAGACCCAGTACTTC. Translating gives CASSLTIGGKETQYF.

J is TRBJ1-1 and V is TRBV29-1, with 7 positions matching TRBD1. The CDR3 has 16 amino acids. J was trimmed by 6 bases and V by 6 bases; bases with no gene match: 19. Germline CDR1 is SQVTM and CDR2 is ANQGSEA. CDR3 residues: CSVVPLAQGDGAEAFF. The CDR3 DNA reads TGCAGCGTCGTGCCTCTAGCCCAGGGGGATGGGGCTGAAGCTTTCTTT.

This chain joins TRBV28 and TRBJ1-1; TRBD1 is a possible D gene (5 bases). V lost 5 bases and J 5 bases, leaving 18 bases between the germline ends. CDR1 is MDHEN and CDR2 is SYDVKM in the germline V gene. This CDR3 has 15 residues. The DNA of the CDR3 is TGTGCCAGCAGTCCCGTTATAGGGGTAGGGACTGAAGCTTTCTTT. Protein sequence: CASSPVIGVGTEAFF.

This chain joins TRBV6-5 and TRBJ2-1; 12 bases line up with TRBD2. After removal of 0 bases from V and 5 bases from J, the junction contained 2 bases not matched to a gene. Germline V gene data show CDR1 as MNHEY and CDR2 as SVGAGI. CDR3 length equals 16 residues. The CDR3 protein is CASSYSSSGGDNEQFF. The CDR3 DNA follows: TGTGCCAGCAGTTACTCGTCTAGCGGGGGGGACAATGAGCAGTTCTTC.

The chain joins TRBV28 to TRBJ2-1, with 7 positions matching TRBD2. The V segment lost 9 bases and the J segment 4 bases; nucleotides outside the gene matches: 15. Germline values: CDR1 MDHEN, CDR2 SYDVKM. The CDR3 is 16 amino acids. CDR3 loop: CASLRLGSGAYNEQFF. The DNA for the CDR3 is TGTGCCAGTCTAAGGCTGGGGAGCGGGGCTTACAATGAGCAGTTCTTC.

The chain uses TRBV3-1 (or the pseudogene TRBV3-2) and TRBJ2-7; a possible D gene is TRBD2 (5 bases). CDR1 is LGHDT, CDR2 YNNKEL, per germline (reference sequence). The length of the CDR3 is 14 residues. V lost 1 base and J lost 2, with 9 bases in between. CDR3 amino acids: CASSQGGPTYEQYF. The CDR3 region has the DNA TGTGCCAGCAGCCAAGGCGGGCCGACCTACGAGCAGTACTTC.

This clone showed up just once. Other DNA sequences of this sample code for an identical CDR3. The rearrangement uses TRBV5-4 and TRBJ1-5; D may be TRBD1 (6 bases). The V end lost 2 bases, the J end lost 6 bases, and 6 bases lay between the germline ends. The length of the CDR3 is 12 residues. Germline V CDR1 and CDR2: SGHNT, YYREEE (reference sequence). The CDR3 reads CASSLQGQPQHF. CDR3 DNA: TGTGCCAGCAGCTTACAGGGTCAGCCCCAGCATTTT.

Regarding this clone: The same CDR3 is also encoded by other DNA sequences in this sample. The chain combines TRBV18 with TRBJ2-5; D is possibly TRBD1 (6 bases). The CDR3 is 13 amino acids. Germline V CDR1 and CDR2: KGHSH, LQKENI. V was shortened by 3 bases and J by 2 bases, with 7 bases between the two germline ends. CDR3 sequence reads: CASSPRGQETQYF. Here the CDR3 DNA reads TGTGCCAGCTCACCCAGGGGACAAGAGACCCAGTACTTC.

The rearrangement joins TRBV5-1 to TRBJ2-7, with a possible D match to TRBD2 (5 bases). This CDR3 is 15 amino acids long. Between the trimmed V and J ends, which lost 4 bases and 2 bases, there was a span of 16 bases. The V gene's germline CDR1 is SGHRS and CDR2 YFSETQ. CDR3 residues: CASSLGSANAYEQYF. The CDR3 DNA reads TGCGCCAGCAGCCTAGGGAGCGCCAACGCCTACGAGCAGTACTTC.

V usage is TRBV6-5 and J usage is TRBJ1-4, with TRBD1 identical over 9 bases. The length of the CDR3 is 15 residues. The V segment lost 6 bases and the J segment 8 bases; nucleotides outside the gene matches: 10. The germline V gene has CDR1 MNHEY and CDR2 SVGAGI. CDR3 nucleotides: TGTGCCAGCAGCCTACAGGGGGCTAGGGCGGAAAAACTGTTTTTT. Encoded protein: CASSLQGARAEKLFF.

Worth noting for this clone: Distinct nucleotide sequences in the sample also encode this CDR3. This rearrangement joins TRBV5-1 to TRBJ1-6; no definite D call. This CDR3 has 13 amino acids. V was clipped by 0 bases and J by 7 bases, with 5 bases between them. The germline gives CDR1 SGHRS, CDR2 YFSETQ. The CDR3 sequence is CASSLERNSPLHF. CDR3 in DNA: TGCGCCAGCAGCTTGGAAAGGAATTCACCCCTCCACTTT.

The genes are TRBV3-1 (or the pseudogene TRBV3-2) and TRBJ2-3; 11 positions match TRBD2. Trimming cost V 4 bases and J 1 base; bases outside gene matches: 7. Germline values: CDR1 LGHDT, CDR2 YNNKEL (reference sequence). The CDR3 contains 17 residues. The CDR3 sequence: CASSRTSGWGRTDTQYF. The CDR3, as DNA: TGTGCCAGCAGCCGGACTAGCGGGTGGGGTCGCACAGATACGCAGTATTTT.

The chain combines TRBV4-1 with TRBJ2-2; D gene unclear. This CDR3 contains 12 residues. Trimming stripped 1 base from V and 8 bases from J, with 5 bases between. Germline CDR1 MGHRA, CDR2 YSYEKL. The CDR3 region has the DNA TGCGCCAGCAGCCAAGGGTCGGGGGAGCTGTTTTTT. Translating it yields CASSQGSGELFF.

The rearrangement uses TRBV6-5 and TRBJ1-4, with 7 bases identical to TRBD1. With 0 bases clipped from V and 7 bases from J, the junction kept 5 bases outside the gene matches. This CDR3 region has 15 residues. Germline-derived CDR1 and CDR2 are MNHEY and SVGAGI. CDR3 protein: CASSYSGAGGEKLFF. The DNA of the CDR3 is TGTGCCAGCAGTTACTCAGGGGCAGGGGGTGAAAAACTGTTTTTT.

The chain employs TRBV30 and TRBJ2-1; TRBD2 agrees at 11 bases. The CDR3 consists of 16 residues. Germline CDR1 GTSNPN, CDR2 SVGIG (reference sequence). J lost 7 bases, V lost 5 bases, and 13 bases had no gene match. This CDR3 is CAWDLETSGSKNEQFF. DNA of the CDR3: TGTGCCTGGGATCTAGAAACTAGCGGGAGTAAAAATGAGCAGTTCTTC.

The chain uses TRBV25-1 and TRBJ1-1; D uncertain. The CDR3 loop spans 13 amino acids. With 9 bases removed from V and 0 bases from J, the gap between germline ends came to 11 bases. The germline V gene has CDR1 MGHDK and CDR2 SYGVNS. This chain's CDR3 is CASARLVNTEAFF. Written as DNA, the CDR3 is TGTGCCAGTGCACGGCTAGTGAACACTGAAGCTTTCTTT.

Concerning this clone itself: One end of the junction does not line up with germline, which may come from a read error. The V call is TRBV7-2, the J call TRBJ1-1; D unresolved. The germline V gene has CDR1 SGHTA and CDR2 FQGNSA. The CDR3 loop spans 14 amino acids. This CDR3 is CASSLVSGNAEAFF. CDR3 DNA: TGTGCCAGCAGCTTAGTCTCCGGGAACGCTGAAGCTTTCTTT.

DNA of the CDR3: TGTGCCAGCAGCCGGACTCAAAGCTCTGGAAACACCATATATTTT. Encoded protein: CASSRTQSSGNTIYF. The rearrangement joins TRBV28 to TRBJ1-3; D remains unclear. This CDR3 contains 15 residues. Germline CDR1 MDHEN, CDR2 SYDVKM. V lost 6 bases and J lost 0, with 12 bases in between.

The chain uses TRBV11-2 and TRBJ2-5; D gene unclear. Trimming took off 10 bases at V and 4 bases at J, with 10 bases between the two ends. Germline lookup yields CDR1 SGHAT and CDR2 FQNNGV. This CDR3 has 11 amino acids. The CDR3 reads CATLGSETQYF. The CDR3 region has the DNA TGTGCCACGCTCGGCTCAGAGACCCAGTACTTC.

This chain links TRBV7-6 with TRBJ2-2; 9 nucleotides agree with TRBD1. CDR1 is SGHVS and CDR2 is FNYEAQ in the germline V gene. V was pared by 4 bases and J by 7 bases, with 7 bases of the junction left unmatched. This CDR3 comprises 15 residues. CDR3 in DNA: TGTGCCAGCAGCTCAACCACAGGGGGCCACGGGGAGCTGTTTTTT. Its protein is CASSSTTGGHGELFF.